This T cell receptor beta chain comes out of a study of blood T cell repertoires in COVID-19 (TCRdb year 2020). In terms of the full investigation: Samples from collaborators originated in the United States, Italy and Spain and spanned both the acute and convalescent phases of COVID-19. The sample metadata nearly always contained a de-identified subject ID, COVID-19 status, age in years and sex. The dataset comprised deeply sampled blood TCRbeta repertoires from subjects exposed to, actively infected with, or recovered from COVID-19. The prospective study material was composed of cDNA or gDNA derived from T cells, B-cell-depleted T cells, or PBMCs. HLA class I and class II types, where available, came from metadata supplied by the sample provider rather than from assay-based typing. Samples came from the ongoing ImmuneRACE study (first 160 participants) plus 1,254 subjects from 6 global collaborators. The repertoires were released in a freely available public database meant as a resource for research on the immune response to SARS-CoV-2. Results and caveats for the whole study, not just this receptor: Clinical and demographic metadata were provided uncurated, with the amount varying by source and participant.

The immunoSEQ Assay, a bias-controlled multiplex PCR, was used to amplify TCRbeta CDR3 regions from genomic DNA. Under the source paper's analysis protocol: Nucleated cell counts per sample were estimated from amplification of reference gene primers within the assay. Sequence reads were collapsed and filtered to measure the absolute abundance of every unique TCRbeta CDR3 rearrangement. Productive Simpson clonality was computed per sample as the square root of Simpson's diversity index over productive rearrangements. TCRdb carries this immuneACCESS record with in-frame sequences only. Its versions omit some clonotypes, under half of them owing to an unresolved V gene in the studies checked, with the rest unexplained. The V and J calls and clone size were taken over from that table, and D and trimming were inferred from the DNA. This sample is represented by around 30,000 clones; 80% to 95% of them were singletons. The top ten constitute about 21% of the sample.

Only one count was recorded for this clone. Which antigen it targets is not known. No clone much larger than this one lies a single base away; base qualities are absent. Collaborating institutions collected whole blood in K2EDTA tubes following their own protocols. For TCRbeta analysis, collaborator samples were shipped as frozen whole blood, as isolated PBMCs, or as DNA extracted from either sample type. Deletion took 3 bases off V and 2 bases off J, with a span of 9 bases between the germline ends. According to the germline V gene, CDR1 reads SGHRS and CDR2 reads YFSETQ. The CDR3 sequence holds 14 residues, the cysteine and phenylalanine included. CDR3 DNA only is kept here, 42 bases in frame from base 1.

The chain is encoded by TRBV5-1 joined to TRBJ2-1; the D gene is possibly TRBD1, with 5 bases matching. The source material was peripheral blood. The TCR comes from a man at least 80 years old with acute or convalescent COVID-19. The nucleotides are TGCGCCAGCAGCTCCCCGGACACCTACAATGAGCAGTTCTTC. This codes for CASSSPDTYNEQFF. Joined to the reference TRBV5-1 and TRBJ2-1 proteins, this CDR3 gives the full variable domain: KAGVTQTPRYLIKTRGQQVTLSCSPISGHRSVSWYQQTPGQGLQFLFEYFSETQRNKGNFPGRFSGRQFSNSRSEMNVSTLELGDSALYLCASSSPDTYNEQFFGPGTRLTVL.